The present T cell receptor (beta chain) was sequenced within a study of early T cells in non-severe SARS-CoV-2 infection. Turning to the study itself: Bulk RNA taken from unsorted whole blood was sequenced, leaving chains unpaired. Overall study findings and caveats: Matches to VDJdb favored anti-spike CD8 responses and missed private and CD4 specificities.

V was cut by 6 bases and J by 3 bases, with 24 bases left in between. This CDR3 is 17 amino acids long. Germline V gene data show CDR1 as DFQATT and CDR2 as SNEGSKA (reference sequence). Each cDNA molecule carried a unique molecular identifier. One entry per CDR3 protein, called by TCRdb with MiXCR from the 5' RACE reads. The sample lists roughly 54,000 distinct CDR3 sequences; roughly 5.3% were seen once. This clonotype showed up many times. Its antigen is unidentified. The chain links TRBV20-1 to TRBJ2-4, with D tentatively TRBD2 (7 bases). Material: whole blood. The source is an adult who was a healthcare worker with PCR-confirmed SARS-CoV-2 infection or an uninfected control (not recorded which). This chain's CDR3 is CSATDPNGGRGKNIQYF. CDR3 in DNA: TGCAGTGCCACCGACCCCAACGGGGGGCGAGGCAAAAACATTCAGTACTTC.